The 12 T cell receptor beta chains below come from one sample, sequenced in a study of cytomegalovirus exposure and HLA in healthy donors. It was with 60 Vbeta and 13 Jbeta primers that the PCR ran. The repertoire was sequenced with immunoSEQ multiplex PCR; TCRdb's copy has only in-frame clones and lacks some. This table has about 110,000 clones, around 80% appearing once. The specimen sequenced was PBMCs. These receptors originate from a woman aged 50 to 60 in good health and CMV-seropositive.

The chain combines TRBV5-1 with TRBJ2-1; 8 positions agree with TRBD1. V gave up 5 bases and J gave up 4 bases; unmatched junction bases: 5. The CDR3 is made up of 14 amino acids. Germline V gene sequence: CDR1 SGHRS, CDR2 YFSETQ. CDR3 bases: TGCGCCAGCAGGGACAGGGTAGCATACAATGAGCAGTTCTTC. The encoded protein is CASRDRVAYNEQFF.

The chain recombines TRBV4-1 with TRBJ2-3, with a weak D call TRBD2 (5 bases). This CDR3 has 18 amino acids. V was pared by 4 bases and J by 0 bases, with 20 bases between. The germline CDR1 and CDR2 sequences are MGHRA and YSYEKL. CDR3 sequence: CASSRPPGTGVSTDTQYF. As DNA, the CDR3 is TGCGCCAGCAGCCGGCCTCCGGGAACGGGCGTTAGCACAGATACGCAGTATTTT.

The rearrangement uses TRBV6-6 and TRBJ2-1; TRBD2 aligns across 8 bases. The CDR3 spans 15 residues. Germline lookup yields CDR1 MNHNY and CDR2 SVGAGI (reference sequence). The junction had 8 bases not matched to a gene; V was cut back by 1 base and J by 9 bases. CDR3 bases: TGTGCCAGCAGTTACTTGCGGGGGGCCAGTGGTGAGCAGTTCTTC. Residues: CASSYLRGASGEQFF.

This clone was seen a handful of times. V is TRBV9 and J is TRBJ2-3, with 7 bases identical to TRBD1. This CDR3 has 14 amino acids. From germline, CDR1 is SGDLS and CDR2 YYNGEE. Trimming took 4 bases from V and 0 from J; bases not matched to a gene: 2. CDR3 residues: CASSRGQSTDTQYF. The CDR3 DNA reads as TGTGCCAGCAGCCGGGGACAGAGCACAGATACGCAGTATTTT.

The chain couples TRBV18 to TRBJ1-1; D ambiguous. V lost 3 bases and J 2 bases, leaving 16 bases between the germline ends. The germline gives CDR1 KGHSH, CDR2 LQKENI. The CDR3 length is 16 residues. This CDR3 reads CASSPGVGGRNTEAFF. CDR3 bases: TGTGCCAGCTCACCTGGCGTTGGAGGGAGAAACACTGAAGCTTTCTTT.

In this sample, this clone turned up a few times. The chain recombines TRBV5-1 with TRBJ2-6, with D maybe TRBD1 (6 bases). The germline V gene encodes CDR1 SGHRS and CDR2 YFSETQ. The CDR3 is made up of 17 amino acids. The V end lost 0 bases, the J end lost 1 base, and 11 bases lay between the germline ends. CDR3 coding DNA: TGCGCCAGCAGCTTGGCCGGAACAGGGTCTGGGGCCAACGTCCTGACTTTC. Translating it yields CASSLAGTGSGANVLTF.

V usage is TRBV19 and J usage is TRBJ2-2; TRBD1 aligns across 8 bases. The CDR3 extends over 17 amino acids. Unmatched junction bases numbered 6, after V lost 2 bases and J lost 1 base. The V gene's germline CDR1 is LNHDA and CDR2 SQIVND (reference sequence). The CDR3 DNA reads as TGTGCCAGTAGTATACGTGCGACAGGGGTGAACACCGGGGAGCTGTTTTTT. Its translation is CASSIRATGVNTGELFF.

The rearrangement uses TRBV27 and TRBJ2-5, with 10 bases matching TRBD2. This CDR3 has 16 amino acids. With 3 bases clipped from V and 4 bases from J, the junction kept 8 bases outside the gene matches. Germline CDR1 reads MNHEY; CDR2 reads SMNVEV (reference sequence). CDR3 loop: CASSFLSSGGRETQYF. The DNA for the CDR3 is TGTGCCAGCAGTTTCCTGTCTAGCGGGGGTCGAGAGACCCAGTACTTC.

This rearrangement joins TRBV7-2 to TRBJ2-3; D gene uncertain. Germline V CDR1 and CDR2: SGHTA, FQGNSA. The V gene lost 5 bases and the J gene lost 3 bases, with 9 bases spanning the gap. The CDR3 loop spans 13 amino acids. In DNA form, the CDR3 reads TGTGCCAGCAGCACTATTGTTACAGATACGCAGTATTTT. It encodes CASSTIVTDTQYF.

This chain uses TRBV27 with TRBJ1-1; D gene uncertain. V gave up 8 bases and J gave up 4 bases, with 14 bases separating them. The CDR3 loop spans 13 amino acids. Germline values: CDR1 MNHEY, CDR2 SMNVEV (reference sequence). The CDR3 here is CASALEVFTEAFF. CDR3 sequence (DNA): TGTGCCAGCGCCCTAGAAGTATTCACTGAAGCTTTCTTT.

The chain links TRBV15 to TRBJ2-3; D is possibly TRBD1 (5 bases). The germline gives CDR1 LNHNV, CDR2 YYDKDF (reference sequence). There are 16 residues in the CDR3. The V end lost 0 bases, the J end lost 4 bases, and 14 bases lay between the germline ends. The CDR3 loop is CATSRDLGQDPDTQYF. The CDR3 DNA follows: TGTGCCACCAGCAGAGATCTGGGGCAGGATCCAGATACGCAGTATTTT.

Points on this clone: Other DNA sequences from this sample encode an identical CDR3 as well. V usage is TRBV9 and J usage is TRBJ2-7, with D possibly being TRBD1 (5 bases). Germline-derived CDR1 and CDR2 are SGDLS and YYNGEE. The CDR3 contains 14 residues. Trimming cost V 3 bases and J 0 bases, with 10 bases left between them. This CDR3 is CASSATGSSYEQYF. The CDR3 DNA reads TGTGCCAGCAGCGCAACAGGCAGCTCCTACGAGCAGTACTTC. The complete variable domain, with remaining parts taken from reference TRBV9 and TRBJ2-7, reads DSGVTQTPKHLITATGQRVTLRCSPRSGDLSVYWYQQSLDQGLQFLIQYYNGEERAKGNILERFSAQQFPDLHSELNLSSLELGDSALYFCASSATGSSYEQYFGPGTRLTVT.